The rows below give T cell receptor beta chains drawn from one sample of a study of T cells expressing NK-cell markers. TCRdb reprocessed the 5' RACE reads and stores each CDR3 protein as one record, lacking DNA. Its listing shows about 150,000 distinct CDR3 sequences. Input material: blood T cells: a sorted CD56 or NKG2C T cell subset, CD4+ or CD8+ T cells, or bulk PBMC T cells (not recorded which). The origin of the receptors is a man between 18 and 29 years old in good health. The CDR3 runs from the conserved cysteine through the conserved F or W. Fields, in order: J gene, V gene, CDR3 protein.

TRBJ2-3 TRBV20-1 CSARDPLAGRIDTQYF
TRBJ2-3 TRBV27 CASSLLRVRGGTDTQYF
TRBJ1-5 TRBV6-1 CASSRLASTGSRQPQHF
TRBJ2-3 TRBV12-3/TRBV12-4 CASREGQGGLSDTDTQYF
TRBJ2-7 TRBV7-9 CASTIGGAYEQYF
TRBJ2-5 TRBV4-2 CASSQLGVGTGQETQYF
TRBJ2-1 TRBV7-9 CASSRGTRDEQFF
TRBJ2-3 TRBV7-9 CASSPQRGSTDTQYF
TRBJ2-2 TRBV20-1 CSAPGTGITGELFF
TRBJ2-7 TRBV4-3 CASSQDLAGAFFYEQYF
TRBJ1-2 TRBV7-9 CASSLPTPGQGSYGYTF
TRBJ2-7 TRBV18 CASSPRGHEQYF
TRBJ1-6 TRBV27 CASSLGATGSSYNSPLHF
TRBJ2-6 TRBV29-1 CSVPTQNGPGANVLTF
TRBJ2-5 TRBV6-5 CASSYVSGDPKETQYF
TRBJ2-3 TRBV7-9 CASSLIPGETLTDTQYF
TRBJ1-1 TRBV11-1 CASSLADRPLSDMNTEAFF
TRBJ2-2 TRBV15 CATSPGLANTGELFF
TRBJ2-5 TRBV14 CASSQRPEVAQYF
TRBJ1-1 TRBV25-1 CASRSGEGSTEAFF
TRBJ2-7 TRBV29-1 CSVLQGSYEQYF
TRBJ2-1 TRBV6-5 CASSYATGGNYNEQFF
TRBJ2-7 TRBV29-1 CSVREGGGEQYF
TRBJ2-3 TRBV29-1 CSVGGTGYTDTQYF
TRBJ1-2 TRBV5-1 CASSLDRGDGYTF
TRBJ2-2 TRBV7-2 CASSSSGQEKTGELFF